The following is a TCR beta chain sequence with its context. Only one count was recorded for this clonotype. Its antigen is unknown. No base quality information exists; no much larger clone differs at one position. A single read counts as weak evidence. This sample was included in a study of CD8 T cells in Susac syndrome (dated by TCRdb to the late 2010s). The study in broad terms: Whether CD8+ T cell activation and differentiation in Susac syndrome was antigen driven was tested using repertoire sequencing.

What the authors observed across the whole study: The TCR sequencing and HLA analysis was acknowledged to have included a relatively small number of individuals.

Peripheral blood CD8+ and CD4+ T cells from healthy donors, Susac syndrome patients and multiple sclerosis patients were profiled by high-throughput TCR beta sequencing. Multiple sclerosis controls were treatment-naive patients with stable or active relapsing-remitting disease fulfilling revised McDonald criteria. Bulk CD8+ and CD4+ T cells were purified by magnetic negative isolation, whereas CD8+ TEMRA cells were enriched by FACS. Blood was drawn into EDTA tubes, processed within 24 hours, and PBMCs were isolated by density gradient centrifugation. PBMCs intended for TCR sequencing were cryopreserved in liquid nitrogen and thawed later in a water bath at 37 degrees C. The sorted or isolated CD4+, CD8+ and CD8+ TEMRA cells had a purity of 90% or higher. RNA was extracted using the RNeasy kit, and about 0.45 to 1 ug of the RNA was reverse transcribed with random hexamers. TCR beta CDR3 regions were amplified with the immunoSEQ multiplex PCR assay covering 54 Vbeta and 13 Jbeta segments. Bias from PCR amplification was corrected by using a synthetic template baseline for primer optimization and for computational correction. The source study handled its data this way. Reads were assigned to V, D and J genes according to IMGT and analyzed in immunoSEQ Analyzer, with only productive sequences retained. Clonality was computed as one minus Shannon entropy normalized by log2 of the number of productive unique sequences. For each patient and control, public and private clones were evaluated within the 100 most prevalent clones. A clone was defined as Susac-specific if it was absent from the healthy and MS cohorts, from about a thousand published viral clones and from other ImmuneACCESS disease sequences. In TCRdb, the public reads were trimmed at Q25 with fastp and aligned with MiXCR, with productive beta chains retained. CDR3 protein sequences are deduplicated, and each keeps its most common genes and DNA. In this record, the V and J calls reflect TCRdb's handling and not the investigators' own analysis. The sample data list roughly 130,000 distinct CDR3 sequences, and roughly 94% of these were observed just once. The leading ten clones occupy around 0.12% of the sample.

Inclusive of the bounding cysteine and phenylalanine, the CDR3 is 15 residues long. This entry keeps only the CDR3 DNA: 45 bases, framed from base 1. The trim is 4 bases for V and 5 bases for J, with a gap of 17 bases between the germline ends. From the germline V gene (reference sequence), CDR1 is LGHDT and CDR2 is YNNKEL. The receptor comes from a human donor with multiple sclerosis. The sample taken for sequencing was CD4+ T cells from PBMCs. The rearrangement joined TRBV3-1 to TRBJ1-2; no D gene can be assigned with confidence. Read as DNA, the sequence is TGTGCCAGCAGCCTCGGTACTTGGACGGTTTATGGCTACACCTTC. Its protein product is CASSLGTWTVYGYTF.